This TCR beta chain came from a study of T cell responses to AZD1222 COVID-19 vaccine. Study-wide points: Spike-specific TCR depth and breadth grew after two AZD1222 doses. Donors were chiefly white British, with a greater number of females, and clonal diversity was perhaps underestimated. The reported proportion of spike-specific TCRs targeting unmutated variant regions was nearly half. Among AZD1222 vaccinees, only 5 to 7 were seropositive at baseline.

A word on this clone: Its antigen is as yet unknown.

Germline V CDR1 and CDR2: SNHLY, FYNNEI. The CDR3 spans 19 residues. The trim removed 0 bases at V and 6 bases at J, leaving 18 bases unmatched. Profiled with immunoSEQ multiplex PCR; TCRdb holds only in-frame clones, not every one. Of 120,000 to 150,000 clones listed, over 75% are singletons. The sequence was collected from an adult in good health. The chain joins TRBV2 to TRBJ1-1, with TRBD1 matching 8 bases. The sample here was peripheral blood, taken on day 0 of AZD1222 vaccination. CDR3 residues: CASSEALRPDRGVEPEAFF. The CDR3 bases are TGTGCCAGCAGTGAAGCGCTGCGCCCAGACAGGGGTGTTGAACCTGAAGCTTTCTTT.